This TCR beta chain was sequenced for a study of response to subunit inactivated influenza vaccine. Whole-study findings and limits: New T cells are recruited in small numbers by each seasonal influenza vaccination, according to the authors' suggestion.

This clonotype occurred once. Its target is unknown. Using its own MiXCR run on the RT-PCR reads, TCRdb lists one record per CDR3 protein. The repertoire consists of 650,000 to 850,000 distinct CDR3 sequences, with more than 11% occurring once and the leading ten covering approximately 6.5%. CDR3 size: 13 residues. Germline V gene data show CDR1 as GTSNPN and CDR2 as SVGIG (reference sequence). V shed 5 bases and J shed 2 bases, with 13 bases lying between them. The chain carries TRBV30 and TRBJ2-7; D perhaps matches TRBD1 (5 bases). This TCR was sampled from a man aged 45-60 years who received an inactivated influenza vaccine. The sample consisted of PBMCs from blood, taken around two weeks before vaccination. The CDR3 reads CAWRPGWAYEQYF. The CDR3 DNA follows: TGTGCCTGGCGCCCAGGGTGGGCCTACGAGCAGTACTTC.